This T cell receptor (beta chain) was sequenced for a study of blood T cell repertoires in COVID-19. Study background: Spain, Italy and the United States supplied samples that represented acute and convalescent COVID-19.

Recruitment covered roughly 22 US areas and drew participants whose ages spanned roughly 18 to 89 years. Participants' reported clinical history set cohort assignment. The CDR3 covers 15 residues. CDR1 is SGDLS, CDR2 YYNGEE, per germline. V shed 3 bases and J 0 bases; nucleotides not matched to a gene: 2. Per the authors' pipeline: Amplification of reference gene primers provided the estimated nucleated cell counts. Libraries were prepared by immunoSEQ multiplex PCR; TCRdb keeps only in-frame clonotypes and omits some of them. D and trimming come from the DNA, and the V and J calls and clone size come from that table. This table holds 250,000 to 300,000 clones, approximately 91% found once.

The clonotype originates from a woman aged 40 to 50 with acute COVID-19. The chain joins TRBV9 to TRBJ1-2; TRBD1 matches 10 bases. Sequences were obtained from PBMCs or T cells enriched from blood (not recorded which). CDR3 sequence: CASSETGGANYGYTF. The CDR3 nucleotides are TGTGCCAGCAGCGAGACAGGGGGCGCTAACTATGGCTACACCTTC.